The 12 T cell receptor beta chains in this list originate from one sample, sequenced in a study of blood T cell repertoires in COVID-19. The method was immunoSEQ multiplex PCR; TCRdb's version includes in-frame clones alone and lacks a portion of them. The sample has 110,000 to 150,000 clones; around 90% are singletons. Sequenced material: peripheral blood. These receptors originate from an elderly woman with acute or convalescent COVID-19.

The chain carries TRBV18 and TRBJ1-4; a weak D match, TRBD1 (5 bases). The germline CDR1 and CDR2 sequences are KGHSH and LQKENI. The CDR3 length is 15 residues. The ends were cut back, 0 bases at V and 7 bases at J, with 12 bases in the middle. The CDR3 region is CASSPPSGLGEKLFF. The CDR3 nucleotides read TGTGCCAGCTCACCACCGTCAGGGCTTGGTGAAAAACTGTTTTTT.

J is TRBJ2-7 and V is TRBV9, with 7 nucleotides matching TRBD2. The CDR3 has 16 residues. Germline V gene sequence: CDR1 SGDLS, CDR2 YYNGEE. With 0 bases clipped from V and 3 bases from J, the junction kept 9 bases outside the gene matches. The CDR3 sequence is CASSVGPGAGYYEQYF. The CDR3 DNA follows: TGTGCCAGCAGCGTAGGACCAGGAGCGGGGTACTACGAGCAGTACTTC.

This clone has just one count. The rearrangement links TRBV6-1 to TRBJ1-2; D perhaps matches TRBD1 (5 bases). The CDR3 is 13 residues long. Trimming took off 1 base at V and 13 bases at J, with 16 bases between the two ends. Germline V gene lookup returns CDR1 MNHNS and CDR2 SASEGT. CDR3 protein: CASSEGPEGDSTF. The CDR3 DNA reads TGTGCCAGCAGTGAAGGCCCGGAAGGGGATAGCACCTTC.

V is TRBV2 and J is TRBJ1-1; 9 nucleotides agree with TRBD1. The germline V gene has CDR1 SNHLY and CDR2 FYNNEI. V lost 6 bases to trimming and J lost 4 bases; unmatched junction nucleotides: 9. This CDR3 is 15 amino acids long. CDR3 in DNA: TGTGCCAGCAGCGCAACGACAGGGGGGAGCACTGAAGCTTTCTTT. This translates into CASSATTGGSTEAFF.

The V and J genes are TRBV7-2 and TRBJ1-2, with D possibly TRBD1 on 5 matching bases. V lost 5 bases and J 8 bases, leaving 18 bases between the germline ends. The CDR3 is 14 residues long. Germline lookup yields CDR1 SGHTA and CDR2 FQGNSA. CDR3 amino acids: CASSTYAGMRGYTF. CDR3 coding DNA: TGTGCCAGCAGCACCTACGCAGGGATGCGGGGCTACACCTTC.

The chain is built from TRBV19 and TRBJ1-1; perhaps TRBD1 as D (5 bases). Trimming cost V 4 bases and J 4 bases, with 13 bases left between them. CDR1 is LNHDA and CDR2 is SQIVND in the germline V gene (reference sequence). The CDR3 sequence is 14 residues long. CDR3 protein: CASSRRGGVTEAFF. For the CDR3, the DNA is TGTGCCAGTAGTAGACGGGGAGGGGTCACTGAAGCTTTCTTT. The variable domain in full, with the rest retrieved from reference TRBV19 and TRBJ1-1, is DGGITQSPKYLFRKEGQNVTLSCEQNLNHDAMYWYRQDPGQGLRLIYYSQIVNDFQKGDIAEGYSVSREKKESFPLTVTSAQKNPTAFYLCASSRRGGVTEAFFGQGTRLTVV.

CDR3 protein: CASSQSPGQLYGYTF. The CDR3 nucleotides read TGTGCCAGCAGCCAGTCACCGGGACAGCTCTATGGCTACACCTTC. The rearrangement links TRBV3-1 (or the pseudogene TRBV3-2) to TRBJ1-2; 7 bases map to TRBD1. Germline values: CDR1 LGHDT, CDR2 YNNKEL (reference sequence). The CDR3 consists of 15 residues. After removal of 3 bases from V and 4 bases from J, the junction contained 8 bases not matched to a gene.

This chain joins TRBV7-2 and TRBJ2-7, with TRBD2 matching over 7 bases. Looked up from germline, CDR1 is SGHTA and CDR2 is FQGNSA. The CDR3 contains 15 residues. With V trimmed by 1 base and J by 5 bases, 8 bases remained unmatched. The CDR3: CASSLVGLGSDEQYF. The CDR3 region has the DNA TGTGCCAGCAGCTTAGTCGGACTAGGTTCCGACGAGCAGTACTTC.

J is TRBJ1-2 and V is TRBV19; the match to TRBD1 covers 9 bases. The J segment lost 4 bases and the V segment lost 5 bases, leaving 11 bases of the junction unmatched. This CDR3 has 16 amino acids. The germline V gene has CDR1 LNHDA and CDR2 SQIVND (reference sequence). In DNA form, the CDR3 reads TGTGCCAGTAGTTCACCACCGGGACAGGGAAGCTATGGCTACACCTTC. Translating gives CASSSPPGQGSYGYTF.

This clone was observed a few times. The chain carries TRBV20-1 and TRBJ1-1; no clear D gene. Trimming removed 3 bases from V and 6 bases from J, with 14 bases in between. CDR1 and CDR2 (germline): DFQATT, SNEGSKA (reference sequence). The CDR3 consists of 13 residues. CDR3 bases: TGCAGTGCTAGTACGGGTCGTAGCCCTGAAGCTTTCTTT. Translated, it gives CSASTGRSPEAFF.

The genes are TRBV19 and TRBJ1-2; D possibly corresponds to TRBD1 (6 bases). Trimming shortened V by 3 bases and J by 1 base, and 6 bases separated the two germline ends. The CDR3 covers 13 residues. Per the germline V gene, CDR1 is LNHDA and CDR2 is SQIVND (reference sequence). CDR3 sequence: CASSMDSNYGYTF. The CDR3 region has the DNA TGTGCCAGTAGTATGGACAGTAACTATGGCTACACCTTC. Full variable domain (remainder filled in from reference TRBV19 and TRBJ1-2): DGGITQSPKYLFRKEGQNVTLSCEQNLNHDAMYWYRQDPGQGLRLIYYSQIVNDFQKGDIAEGYSVSREKKESFPLTVTSAQKNPTAFYLCASSMDSNYGYTFGSGTRLTVV.

The J gene is TRBJ1-1, the V gene TRBV14, with D unclear. Germline V gene data show CDR1 as SGHDN and CDR2 as FVKESK. The CDR3 spans 14 residues. Deletions cut 2 bases from V and 5 bases from J, with 12 bases between. For the CDR3, the DNA is TGTGCCAGCAGCCAAACCCTTCCCGCGACTGAAGCTTTCTTT. Protein: CASSQTLPATEAFF.